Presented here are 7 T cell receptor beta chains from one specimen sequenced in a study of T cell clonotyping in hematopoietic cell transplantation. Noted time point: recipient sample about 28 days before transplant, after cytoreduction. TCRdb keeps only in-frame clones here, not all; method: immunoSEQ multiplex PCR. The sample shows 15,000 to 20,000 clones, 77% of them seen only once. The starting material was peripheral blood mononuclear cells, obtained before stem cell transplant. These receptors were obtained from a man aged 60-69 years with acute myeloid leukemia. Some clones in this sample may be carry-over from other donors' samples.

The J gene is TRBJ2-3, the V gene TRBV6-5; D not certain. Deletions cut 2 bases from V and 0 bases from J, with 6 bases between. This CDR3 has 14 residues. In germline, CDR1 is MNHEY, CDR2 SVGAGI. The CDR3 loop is CASSYGLSTDTQYF. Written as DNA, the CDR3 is TGTGCCAGCAGTTACGGGCTTAGCACAGATACGCAGTATTTT.

CDR3 region: CASSLDSVPTANTEAFF. DNA for the CDR3: TGTGCCAGCAGCTTAGACTCAGTCCCGACAGCGAACACTGAAGCTTTCTTT. The rearrangement links TRBV11-3 to TRBJ1-1; possible D gene TRBD1, 5 bases. The CDR3 length is 17 residues. The V gene lost 0 bases and the J gene lost 1 base, with 15 bases spanning the gap. In germline, CDR1 is SGHNT, CDR2 YENEEA. Filled out from reference TRBV11-3 and TRBJ1-1, the complete variable domain reads EAGVVQSPRYKIIEKKQPVAFWCNPISGHNTLYWYLQNLGQGPELLIRYENEEAVDDSQLPKDRFSAERLKGVDSTLKIQPAELGDSAVYLCASSLDSVPTANTEAFFGQGTRLTVV.

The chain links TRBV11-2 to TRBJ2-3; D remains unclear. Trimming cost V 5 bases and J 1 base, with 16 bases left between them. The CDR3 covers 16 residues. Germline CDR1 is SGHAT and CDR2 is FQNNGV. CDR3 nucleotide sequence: TGTGCCAGCAGCGTAAACAGTGGAGAACGCACAGATACGCAGTATTTT. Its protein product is CASSVNSGERTDTQYF.

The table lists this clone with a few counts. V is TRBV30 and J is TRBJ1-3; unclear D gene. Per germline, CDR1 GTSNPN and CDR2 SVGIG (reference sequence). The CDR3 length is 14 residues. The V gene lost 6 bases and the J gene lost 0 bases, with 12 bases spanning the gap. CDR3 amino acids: CACALLDSGNTIYF. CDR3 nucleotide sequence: TGTGCCTGCGCCTTACTTGACTCTGGAAACACCATATATTTT.

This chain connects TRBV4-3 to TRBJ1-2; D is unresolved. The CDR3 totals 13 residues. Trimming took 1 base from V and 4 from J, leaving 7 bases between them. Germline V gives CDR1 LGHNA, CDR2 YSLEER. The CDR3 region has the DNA TGCGCCAGCAGCCAAGTAGGAGTCTATGGCTACACCTTC. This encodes CASSQVGVYGYTF.

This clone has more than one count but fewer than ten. CDR3 sequence: CASESSYEQYF. The CDR3 DNA reads TGTGCCAGCGAAAGTAGTTACGAGCAGTACTTC. The V call is TRBV7-9, the J call TRBJ2-7; D remains ambiguous. Germline V gives CDR1 SEHNR, CDR2 FQNEAQ (reference sequence). Trimming took off 8 bases at V and 4 bases at J, with 9 bases between the two ends. The CDR3 is made up of 11 amino acids.

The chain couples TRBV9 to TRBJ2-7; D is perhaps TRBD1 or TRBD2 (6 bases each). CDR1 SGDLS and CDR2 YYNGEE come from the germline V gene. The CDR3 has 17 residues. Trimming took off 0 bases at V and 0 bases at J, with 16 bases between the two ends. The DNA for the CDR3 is TGTGCCAGCAGCGTAGTTACCGAGGGGGGCCACTCCTACGAGCAGTACTTC. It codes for CASSVVTEGGHSYEQYF. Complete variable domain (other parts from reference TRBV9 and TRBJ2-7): DSGVTQTPKHLITATGQRVTLRCSPRSGDLSVYWYQQSLDQGLQFLIQYYNGEERAKGNILERFSAQQFPDLHSELNLSSLELGDSALYFCASSVVTEGGHSYEQYFGPGTRLTVT.